This is a list of T cell receptor beta chains from one sample in a study of technical replicates of blood from several donors. Some clones are missing from TCRdb's copy, which holds only in-frame ones; the method was immunoSEQ multiplex PCR. The data contain about 75,000 clones, around 97% of them singletons. Sequenced: T cells isolated from PBMCs. Receptors originate from a human donor in good health. Each CDR3 is given with its conserved first and last residue. Each record gives: clone size, J gene, D gene, V gene, CDR3 DNA, CDR3 protein. D genes are given only for firm matches. The size of a clone is reported for some rows only, either as once, few or many, or as a class for expanded clones.

>few|TRBJ1-5|TRBD1|TRBV2
TGTGCCAGCAGTGCGGGACAGGGGCCGGGTCAGCCCCAGCATTTT
CASSAGQGPGQPQHF
>-|TRBJ1-1|-|TRBV5-1
TGCGCCAGCAGCTTGATCGACACTGAAGCTTTCTTT
CASSLIDTEAFF
>-|TRBJ1-2|-|TRBV7-9
TGTGCCAGCAGCTTAGGTGGAGGGGAAATCGACTATGGCTACACCTTC
CASSLGGGEIDYGYTF
>-|TRBJ2-1|TRBD2|TRBV5-4
TGTGCCAGCAGCCGACTAGCCGATGAGCAGTTCTTC
CASSRLADEQFF
>once|TRBJ2-7|TRBD1|TRBV27
TGTGCCAGCAGCCTATACAGGGGATGGGAGCAGTACTTC
CASSLYRGWEQYF
>-|TRBJ2-7|-|TRBV6-1
TGTGCCAGCAGCAGATACACGTTCTACGAGCAGTACTTC
CASSRYTFYEQYF
>-|TRBJ2-2|TRBD2|TRBV9
TGTGCCAGCAGCGTAGATGGGACTAGCGGGGGAAATAACGGGGAGCTGTTTTTT
CASSVDGTSGGNNGELFF
>-|TRBJ2-1|TRBD2|TRBV10-1
TGCGCCAGCAGTCCCCCGGGACTAGCGGGGGGATCCTACAATGAGCAGTTCTTC
CASSPPGLAGGSYNEQFF
>-|TRBJ2-1|-|TRBV7-3
TGTGCCAGCAGCTTAACTCGTGAGGGTCTGGGGAATGAGCAGTTCTTC
CASSLTREGLGNEQFF
>-|TRBJ2-1|-|TRBV7-6
TGTGCCAGCAGCTTAGTTGGCAGCTCCTACAATGAGCAGTTCTTC
CASSLVGSSYNEQFF
>-|TRBJ2-5|-|TRBV7-7
TGTGCTAGCAGCGCCCACAAGGAGGAAGAGACCCAGTACTTC
CASSAHKEEETQYF
>once|TRBJ2-5|-|TRBV27
TGTGCCACCTCAGGGGGCCGGGGAGGGGAGACCCAGTACTTC
CATSGGRGGETQYF
>once|TRBJ1-6|TRBD1|TRBV5-6
TGTGCCAGCAGCACTCGAACAGGGGGCATAGGCCATTCACCCCTCCACTTT
CASSTRTGGIGHSPLHF
>-|TRBJ1-2|TRBD1|TRBV5-1
TGCGCCAGCAGCCCGGGACAGAGGGTGACGGAAGGCTACACCTTC
CASSPGQRVTEGYTF
>-|TRBJ1-1|-|TRBV6-1
TGTGCCAGCTCGGGCAGGGAGAACACTGAAGCTTTCTTT
CASSGRENTEAFF
>-|TRBJ1-2|-|TRBV4-1
TGCGCCAGCAGCCAGCCGGGGAGGATAGGCTACACCTTC
CASSQPGRIGYTF
>-|TRBJ2-7|TRBD1|TRBV5-1
TGCGCCAGCAGCCTGGGGACGGGACAGGTCTCCTACGAGCAGTACTTC
CASSLGTGQVSYEQYF
>once|TRBJ1-4|-|TRBV5-1
TGCGCCAGCAGCTTGGCCGTGGGGCCAACTAATGAAAAACTGTTTTTT
CASSLAVGPTNEKLFF
>once|TRBJ1-1|-|TRBV30
TGTGCCTGGAATTTAGGGAGGGGAACTGAAGCTTTCTTT
CAWNLGRGTEAFF
>once|TRBJ2-2|TRBD1|TRBV6-1
TGTGCCAGTGGGGACAGGGGAAAGACCGGGGAGCTGTTTTTT
CASGDRGKTGELFF
>-|TRBJ1-2|-|TRBV27
TGTGCCAGCAGTCCGATTACAGGGTATGGCTACACCTTC
CASSPITGYGYTF
>-|TRBJ1-2|TRBD1|TRBV6-5
TGTGCCAGCAGTATGGACAGGGGAACTTTTCATGGCTACACCTTC
CASSMDRGTFHGYTF
>-|TRBJ2-7|-|TRBV7-8
TGTGCCAGCAGCCTAAACGGCGGAACCTACGAGCAGTACTTC
CASSLNGGTYEQYF
>-|TRBJ2-3|TRBD1|TRBV5-4
TGTGCCAGCAGCTTGTTCGGGGGTGGACAGGGAAACACAGATACGCAGTATTTT
CASSLFGGGQGNTDTQYF
>-|TRBJ1-1|-|TRBV6-1
TGTGCCAGCAGTGAAATAGGGCGGGTCTACACTGAAGCTTTCTTT
CASSEIGRVYTEAFF
>-|TRBJ1-1|-|TRBV6-5
TGTGCCAGCCGGGGACACCTTAACACTGAAGCTTTCTTT
CASRGHLNTEAFF
>-|TRBJ1-2|-|TRBV6-5
TGTGCCAGCAGTCCTCTACGGGGTGGCTACACCTTC
CASSPLRGGYTF
>once|TRBJ2-7|-|TRBV2
TGTGCCAGCAACGACAGGAGCTCCTACGAGCAGTACTTC
CASNDRSSYEQYF
>-|TRBJ1-1|-|TRBV20-1
TGCAGTGCCACGAGGCCCAATGAAGCTTTCTTT
CSATRPNEAFF
>-|TRBJ2-3|TRBD2|TRBV5-4
TGTGCCAGCAGCCCTGGACTAGCAGCGGATACGCAGTATTTT
CASSPGLAADTQYF
>-|TRBJ2-5|-|TRBV7-9
TGTGCCAGCAGCCCGGGACATGGGGAGACCCAGTACTTC
CASSPGHGETQYF
>-|TRBJ1-1|-|TRBV18
TGTGCCAGCTCACCTGGGACACAAGCTTTCTTT
CASSPGTQAFF
>-|TRBJ2-3|-|TRBV25-1
TGTGCCAGCAGTAAGACAAACACAGATACGCAGTATTTT
CASSKTNTDTQYF
>-|TRBJ2-2|-|TRBV10-1
TGCGCCAGCGGCCAGACAGCGAACACCGGGGAGCTGTTTTTT
CASGQTANTGELFF
>-|TRBJ2-1|TRBD2|TRBV9
TGTGCCAGCAGCGTAGACACTAGCGGGAGAGGATCCCCGTACAATGAGCAGTTCTTC
CASSVDTSGRGSPYNEQFF
>-|TRBJ1-4|TRBD1|TRBV28
TGTGCCAGCGGGGGGAGCGAACAGGGGTCTCGTGAAAAACTGTTTTTT
CASGGSEQGSREKLFF
>-|TRBJ2-7|-|TRBV19
TGTGCCAGTAGTCATAAGCCCGGGATATTCTACGAGCAGTACTTC
CASSHKPGIFYEQYF
>-|TRBJ2-5|TRBD2|TRBV29-1
TGCAGCGTGGGACTACCGTACCAAGAGACCCAGTACTTC
CSVGLPYQETQYF
>-|TRBJ1-1|TRBD1|TRBV28
TGTGCCAGCAGTTCCGGGACAGGGGCTTGGAACACTGAAGCTTTCTTT
CASSSGTGAWNTEAFF
>-|TRBJ2-1|TRBD2|TRBV5-4
TGTGCCAGCAGCCTGTGGATAGCGGGAGGGCCTGGTGAGCAGTTCTTC
CASSLWIAGGPGEQFF
>-|TRBJ1-4|-|TRBV5-5
TGTGCCAGCAGCCCCAGTGGTGAAAAACTGTTTTTT
CASSPSGEKLFF
>-|TRBJ1-2|-|TRBV5-1
TGCGCCAGCAGCTTGGCCGTCACAGACCTCTATGGCTACACCTTC
CASSLAVTDLYGYTF
>-|TRBJ2-5|TRBD2|TRBV2
TGTGCCAGCAGAAGCGGGAGTGAAGAGACCCAGTACTTC
CASRSGSEETQYF
>once|TRBJ1-4|-|TRBV6-5
TGTGCCAGCAGCGCGGTATTCACAACTAATGAAAAACTGTTTTTT
CASSAVFTTNEKLFF
>-|TRBJ1-2|-|TRBV21-1
TGTGCCAGCAGCTGCCCCGGGACAGGCTTATTTTGGAACTATGGCTACACCTTC
CASSCPGTGLFWNYGYTF
>-|TRBJ2-1|TRBD1|TRBV29-1
TGCAGCGTTGGGTGGGGGACAGGCTACAATGAGCAGTTCTTC
CSVGWGTGYNEQFF
>-|TRBJ2-2|TRBD2|TRBV4-2
TGTGCCAGCGAGCGCGGGGGGCGGACCGGGGAGCTGTTTTTT
CASERGGRTGELFF
>-|TRBJ2-1|-|TRBV10-2
TGCGCCAGCAGGGTAACAGGGAACAATGAGCAGTTCTTC
CASRVTGNNEQFF
>-|TRBJ2-7|-|TRBV11-3
TGTGCCAGCAGCGTTGGACTCGTCTACGAGCAGTACTTC
CASSVGLVYEQYF
>once|TRBJ2-3|-|TRBV11-3
TGTGCCAGCAGCTTAGGACAGCCAGATACGCAGTATTTT
CASSLGQPDTQYF
>-|TRBJ1-5|-|TRBV2
TGTGCCAGCGCCTGGACTCTCAATCAGCCCCAGCATTTT
CASAWTLNQPQHF
>-|TRBJ2-1|-|TRBV9
TGTGCCAGCAGCCTTACCCAGGAGCAGTTCTTC
CASSLTQEQFF
>-|TRBJ2-7|TRBD1|TRBV6-1
TGTGCCAGCAGTGATGGGACAGGACCCTACGAGCAGTACTTC
CASSDGTGPYEQYF
>-|TRBJ2-5|TRBD1|TRBV7-2
TGTGCCAGCAGCTTAGCGCCAGGACAGGGTGTAGAGACCCAGTACTTC
CASSLAPGQGVETQYF
>-|TRBJ2-7|-|TRBV28
TGTGCCAGCAGTTTTTTAGCCCCTGGGGAGCAGTACTTC
CASSFLAPGEQYF